This T cell receptor (beta chain) originates from a study of Graves' ophthalmopathy and Graves' hyperthyroidism. Transcripts of RNA were the source for amplifying TCR beta CDR3 regions. Second-round multiplex PCR came after first-round RT-PCR with HTBI primers. A single record per CDR3 protein comes from TCRdb applying MiXCR to the multiplex PCR reads. Of about 740,000 distinct CDR3 sequences listed, 35% to 50% are singletons. This CDR3 is 11 amino acids long. V was pared by 1 base and J by 4 bases, with 5 bases between. The germline gives CDR1 DFQATT, CDR2 SNEGSKA (reference sequence). The receptor was derived from an adult man with Graves' ophthalmopathy. What was sequenced was peripheral blood. This rearrangement joins TRBV20-1 to TRBJ2-7; D not certain. CDR3 nucleotide sequence: TGCAGTGCTAGAGTGGGTTACGAGCAGTACTTC. Protein product: CSARVGYEQYF.